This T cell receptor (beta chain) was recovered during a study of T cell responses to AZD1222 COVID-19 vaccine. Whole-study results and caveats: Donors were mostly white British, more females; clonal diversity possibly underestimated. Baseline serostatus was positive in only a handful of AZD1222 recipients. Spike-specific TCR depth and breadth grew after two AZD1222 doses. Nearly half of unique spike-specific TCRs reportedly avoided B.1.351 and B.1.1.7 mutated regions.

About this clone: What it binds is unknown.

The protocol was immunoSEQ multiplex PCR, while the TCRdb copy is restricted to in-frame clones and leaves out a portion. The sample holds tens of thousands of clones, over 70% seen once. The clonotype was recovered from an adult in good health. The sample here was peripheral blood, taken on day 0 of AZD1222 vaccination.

CDR3 coding DNA: TGTGCCAGCAGCTTGGGGTTTAGGACTAATGAAAAACTGTTTTTT. Translation gives CASSLGFRTNEKLFF. The chain has TRBV5-6 and TRBJ1-4; D is unclear. Trimming cost V 0 bases and J 2 bases, with 8 bases left between them. The CDR3 spans 15 residues. Germline CDR1 is SGHDT and CDR2 is YYEEEE. Using reference TRBV5-6 and TRBJ1-4 for the parts outside the CDR3, the full variable domain is DAGVTQSPTHLIKTRGQQVTLRCSPKSGHDTVSWYQQALGQGPQFIFQYYEEEERQRGNFPDRFSGHQFPNYSSELNVNALLLGDSALYLCASSLGFRTNEKLFFGSGTQLSVL.